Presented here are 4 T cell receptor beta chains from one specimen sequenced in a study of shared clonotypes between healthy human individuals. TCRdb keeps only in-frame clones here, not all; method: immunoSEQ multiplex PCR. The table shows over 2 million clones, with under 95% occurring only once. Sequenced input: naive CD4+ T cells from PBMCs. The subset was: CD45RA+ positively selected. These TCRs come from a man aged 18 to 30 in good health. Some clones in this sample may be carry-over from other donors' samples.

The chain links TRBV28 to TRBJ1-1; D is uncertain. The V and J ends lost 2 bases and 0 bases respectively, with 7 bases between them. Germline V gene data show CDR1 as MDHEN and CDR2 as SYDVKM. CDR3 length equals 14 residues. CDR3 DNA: TGTGCCAGCAGTTTAGGGCACATGAACACTGAAGCTTTCTTT. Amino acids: CASSLGHMNTEAFF.

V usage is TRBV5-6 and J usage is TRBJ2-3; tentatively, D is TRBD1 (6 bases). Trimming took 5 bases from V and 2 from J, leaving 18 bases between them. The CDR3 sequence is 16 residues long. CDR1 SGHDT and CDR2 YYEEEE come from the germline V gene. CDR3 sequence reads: CASRTLWDTYTDTQYF. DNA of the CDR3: TGTGCCAGCAGGACCCTCTGGGACACTTACACAGATACGCAGTATTTT.

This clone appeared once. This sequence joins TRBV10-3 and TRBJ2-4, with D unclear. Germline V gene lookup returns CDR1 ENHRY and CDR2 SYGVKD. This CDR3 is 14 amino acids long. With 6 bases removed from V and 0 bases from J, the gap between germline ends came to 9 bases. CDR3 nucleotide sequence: TGTGCCATCAGCGAACAGAGAGCCAAAAACATTCAGTACTTC. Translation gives CAISEQRAKNIQYF.

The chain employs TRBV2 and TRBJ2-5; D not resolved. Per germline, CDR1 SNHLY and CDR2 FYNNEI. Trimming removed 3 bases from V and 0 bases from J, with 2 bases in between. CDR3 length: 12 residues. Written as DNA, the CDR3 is TGTGCCAGCAGTGAGGACCAAGAGACCCAGTACTTC. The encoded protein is CASSEDQETQYF.